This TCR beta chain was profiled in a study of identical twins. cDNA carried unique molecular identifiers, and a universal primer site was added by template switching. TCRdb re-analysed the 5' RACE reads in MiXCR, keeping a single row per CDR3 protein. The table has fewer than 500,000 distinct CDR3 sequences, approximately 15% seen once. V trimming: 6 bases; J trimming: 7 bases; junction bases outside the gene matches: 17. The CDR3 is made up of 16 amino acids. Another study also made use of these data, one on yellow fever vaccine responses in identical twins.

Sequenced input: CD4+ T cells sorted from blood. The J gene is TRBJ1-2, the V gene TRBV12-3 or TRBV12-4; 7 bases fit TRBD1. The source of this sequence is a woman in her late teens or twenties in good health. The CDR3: CASRKSGRDRPGGYTF. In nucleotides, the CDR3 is TGTGCCAGCAGGAAAAGTGGCCGGGACAGACCGGGTGGCTACACCTTC.